A single sample gave rise to the 25 T cell receptor beta chains below, sequenced in a study of T cells in Graves' hyperthyroidism and ophthalmopathy. Amplified TCR beta CDR3 regions came from RNA transcripts. The HTBI primer set was used in a first-round RT-PCR of the TCR CDR3. TCRdb re-called the multiplex PCR reads with MiXCR, one entry per CDR3 protein. The sample gives under 350,000 distinct CDR3 sequences, 21% of which show up once; around half is in the top ten. The sequenced material came from blood. Receptors originate from a woman aged 50 to 60 with Graves' hyperthyroidism.

This clonotype was seen repeatedly, ten times or more. J is TRBJ2-7 and V is TRBV12-3 or TRBV12-4; D possibly corresponds to TRBD2 (5 bases). The CDR3 extends over 14 amino acids. V was pared by 4 bases and J by 6 bases, with 16 bases between. In DNA, the CDR3 is TGTGCCAGCAGTTCGGTCGACCCTGCGGGCGAGCAGTACTTC. This codes for CASSSVDPAGEQYF.

This clonotype appeared many times. J is TRBJ1-5 and V is TRBV28, with 10 nucleotides matching TRBD1. The CDR3 covers 15 residues. The junction had 9 bases not matched to a gene; V was cut back by 6 bases and J by 7 bases. Per the germline V gene, CDR1 is MDHEN and CDR2 is SYDVKM. The CDR3 loop reads CASRPPQGQGQPQHF. CDR3 DNA: TGTGCCAGCAGACCTCCCCAGGGACAGGGGCAGCCCCAGCATTTT. Together with reference TRBV28 and TRBJ1-5, the CDR3 gives the full variable domain: DVKVTQSSRYLVKRTGEKVFLECVQDMDHENMFWYRQDPGLGLRLIYFSYDVKMKEKGDIPEGYSVSREKKERFSLILESASTNQTSMYLCASRPPQGQGQPQHFGDGTRLSIL.

This clonotype was counted many times. The chain couples TRBV5-6 to TRBJ2-7; TRBD1 agrees at 7 bases. This CDR3 spans 14 amino acids. Germline CDR1 SGHDT, CDR2 YYEEEE. V gave up 3 bases and J gave up 3 bases; unmatched junction bases: 6. The CDR3 here is CASSSWTGYYEQYF. The CDR3 nucleotides are TGTGCCAGCAGCTCTTGGACAGGCTACTACGAGCAGTACTTC.

The chain uses TRBV9 and TRBJ1-2; TRBD1 might be the D (5 bases). Per the germline V gene, CDR1 is SGDLS and CDR2 is YYNGEE. The CDR3 runs 15 residues. Trimming took off 1 base at V and 5 bases at J, with 15 bases between the two ends. CDR3 sequence (DNA): TGTGCCAGCAGCGTACAGGAACAGGTGATTTATGGCTACACCTTC. The encoded protein is CASSVQEQVIYGYTF.

This clonotype was counted at least ten times. The J gene is TRBJ1-1, the V gene TRBV18, with D unresolved. Germline V CDR1 and CDR2: KGHSH, LQKENI. Trimming took off 6 bases at V and 4 bases at J, with 21 bases between the two ends. The CDR3 has 16 amino acids. DNA of the CDR3: TGTGCCAGCTCTCCCACGGCCCCTATTCGGGTCACTGAAGCTTTCTTT. Residues: CASSPTAPIRVTEAFF.

This clonotype was detected many times. The chain uses TRBV7-3 and TRBJ2-3; D not resolved. Germline V gene data show CDR1 as SGHTA and CDR2 as FQGTGA. There are 13 residues in the CDR3. V was clipped by 5 bases and J by 3 bases, with 9 bases between them. Written as DNA, the CDR3 is TGTGCCAGCAGCCCCTCCACAACAGATACGCAGTATTTT. It encodes CASSPSTTDTQYF.

Ten or more counts support this clonotype. The rearrangement links TRBV3-1 to TRBJ2-7, with TRBD1 identical over 7 bases. This CDR3 is built from 17 residues. Germline CDR1 reads LGHDT; CDR2 reads YNNKEL (reference sequence). Trimming cost V 5 bases and J 1 base; bases outside gene matches: 14. This CDR3 is CASSKPTGPKGSYEQYF. CDR3 in DNA: TGTGCCAGCAGCAAACCGACAGGGCCCAAGGGGTCCTACGAGCAGTACTTC.

The rearrangement links TRBV27 to TRBJ2-3, with TRBD1 matching 8 bases. Per the germline V gene, CDR1 is MNHEY and CDR2 is SMNVEV (reference sequence). The CDR3 spans 16 residues. The V gene end was trimmed by 3 bases and the J gene end by 2 bases; junction bases not matched to a gene: 7. As DNA, the CDR3 is TGTGCCAGCAGTTTCCCGCAGGGGGCTGTCACAGATACGCAGTATTTT. It encodes CASSFPQGAVTDTQYF.

This clonotype was seen ten or more times. J is TRBJ1-5 and V is TRBV2; 7 bases agree with TRBD1. The V segment lost 5 bases and the J segment 1 base; nucleotides outside the gene matches: 8. The germline V gene encodes CDR1 SNHLY and CDR2 FYNNEI. The CDR3 runs 16 residues. The CDR3 protein is CASSRRGRGSNQPQHF. CDR3 coding DNA: TGTGCCAGCAGTCGAAGGGGCAGGGGGAGCAATCAGCCCCAGCATTTT.

The CDR3 is CSAPPLAGVNTGELFF. CDR3 sequence (DNA): TGCAGTGCGCCGCCCCTAGCGGGCGTGAACACCGGGGAGCTGTTTTTT. The chain carries TRBV20-1 and TRBJ2-2; TRBD2 aligns across 8 bases. The V gene end was trimmed by 6 bases and the J gene end by 1 base; junction bases not matched to a gene: 10. Germline V gene lookup returns CDR1 DFQATT and CDR2 SNEGSKA (reference sequence). The CDR3 is 16 amino acids.

This clonotype was recorded many times. The chain employs TRBV10-3 and TRBJ2-7, with TRBD2 matching 8 bases. Germline CDR1 ENHRY, CDR2 SYGVKD. The CDR3 runs 16 residues. With V trimmed by 4 bases and J by 0 bases, 8 bases remained unmatched. CDR3: CAISGPGGGSSYEQYF. Here the CDR3 DNA reads TGTGCCATCAGTGGTCCGGGAGGGGGAAGCTCCTACGAGCAGTACTTC.

The sample holds a few counts of this clonotype. The rearrangement joins TRBV19 to TRBJ1-5; 8 bases align to TRBD1. The V and J ends lost 6 bases and 9 bases, in that order; junction bases with no gene match: 10. Germline assignment: CDR1 LNHDA and CDR2 SQIVND (reference sequence). The CDR3 has 14 residues. CDR3 sequence: CASSDRQGRGPQHF. The CDR3 DNA is TGTGCCAGTAGCGACAGACAGGGGCGGGGGCCCCAGCATTTT.

V and J are TRBV12-5 and TRBJ2-5; D not certain. The CDR3 is 14 residues long. Germline lookup yields CDR1 LGHNT and CDR2 FRNRAP. Deletions cut 4 bases from V and 1 base from J, with 10 bases between. In DNA, the CDR3 is TGTGCTAGTGGTTCCCTTGGCAGCCAAGAGACCCAGTACTTC. Residues: CASGSLGSQETQYF.

This clonotype was seen at least ten times. The V gene is TRBV30, the J gene TRBJ1-1; D unresolved. Trimming removed 1 base from V and 1 base from J, with 7 bases in between. Germline V gene data show CDR1 as GTSNPN and CDR2 as SVGIG (reference sequence). The CDR3 covers 13 residues. The CDR3 here is CAWSESQNTEAFF. The CDR3 coding sequence is TGTGCCTGGAGTGAGAGTCAGAACACTGAAGCTTTCTTT.

This clonotype occurred a few times. The gene calls are TRBV24-1 and TRBJ1-5; the D is unclear. The germline V and J ends were trimmed by 5 bases and 3 bases, with 13 bases remaining between them. The CDR3 runs to 15 residues. Germline V gene lookup returns CDR1 KGHDR and CDR2 SFDVKD. The CDR3 reads CATSAATLANQPQHF. The CDR3 DNA follows: TGTGCCACCAGTGCCGCCACCCTCGCCAATCAGCCCCAGCATTTT.

This clonotype appeared a few times. The chain links TRBV20-1 to TRBJ1-1; D unclear. This CDR3 contains 14 residues. The V end lost 0 bases, the J end lost 2 bases, and 10 bases lay between the germline ends. Germline loops: CDR1 DFQATT, CDR2 SNEGSKA (reference sequence). In nucleotides, the CDR3 is TGCAGTGCTAGAGAGAGGATCTCAAACACTGAAGCTTTCTTT. Its protein is CSARERISNTEAFF.

This clonotype was found many times. The chain uses TRBV2 and TRBJ2-2; 8 bases line up with TRBD1. V lost 6 bases and J lost 5; bases outside the gene matches: 8. The CDR3 covers 15 residues. The germline V gene encodes CDR1 SNHLY and CDR2 FYNNEI. The CDR3 protein is CASSHDRGETGELFF. CDR3 bases: TGTGCCAGCAGCCATGACAGGGGCGAGACCGGGGAGCTGTTTTTT.

Concerning this clonotype: The junction departs from germline at one end; a sequencing error may be responsible. V and J are TRBV20-1 and TRBJ2-5, with D possibly matching TRBD2 (5 bases). This CDR3 contains 10 residues. The germline CDR1 and CDR2 sequences are DFQATT and SNEGSKA (reference sequence). The CDR3 nucleotides are TGCAGTGCTATCGGTTTTGGACTGAACTTC. Encoded protein: CSAIGFGLNF.

In the case of this clonotype: This may be a read error: a much more frequent sequence differs by one nucleotide. The chain employs TRBV5-1 and TRBJ2-7, with TRBD2 identical over 7 bases. Germline CDR1 SGHRS, CDR2 YFSETQ. CDR3 size: 16 residues. V trimming: 6 bases; J trimming: 6 bases; junction bases outside the gene matches: 18. The CDR3 DNA is TGCGCCAGCAACTTCACCTCTCTCGCGGGAGTTGGCGAGCAGTACTTC. Its translation: CASNFTSLAGVGEQYF.

This clonotype was observed many times. CDR3 residues: CSARPDRAGELFF. In DNA form, the CDR3 reads TGCAGTGCTAGGCCGGACAGGGCCGGGGAGCTGTTTTTT. V usage is TRBV20-1 and J usage is TRBJ2-2; 8 bases are a match to TRBD1. The V and J ends lost 3 bases and 6 bases, in that order; junction bases with no gene match: 3. Germline V gene data show CDR1 as DFQATT and CDR2 as SNEGSKA (reference sequence). The CDR3 consists of 13 residues.

This clonotype was counted ten times or more. V is TRBV7-2 and J is TRBJ2-3; weak D call: TRBD2 (5 bases). The germline gives CDR1 SGHTA, CDR2 FQGNSA. The CDR3 spans 15 residues. Trimming took off 3 bases at V and 2 bases at J, with 12 bases between the two ends. CDR3 sequence: CASSLWRALTDTQYF. The CDR3 coding sequence is TGTGCCAGCAGCTTGTGGCGGGCCCTCACAGATACGCAGTATTTT.

The rearrangement links TRBV11-2 to TRBJ2-3, with D unclear. The germline V gene has CDR1 SGHAT and CDR2 FQNNGV. The CDR3 contains 14 residues. Trimming left V 5 bases short and J 4 bases short, with 13 bases between. The DNA of the CDR3 is TGTGCCAGCAGCGACCTGGCTCTACCAGATACGCAGTATTTT. Translation: CASSDLALPDTQYF. Using reference TRBV11-2 and TRBJ2-3 for the parts outside the CDR3, the full variable domain is EAGVAQSPRYKIIEKRQSVAFWCNPISGHATLYWYQQILGQGPKLLIQFQNNGVVDDSQLPKDRFSAERLKGVDSTLKIQPAKLEDSAVYLCASSDLALPDTQYFGPGTRLTVL.

This clonotype has at least ten counts. The V and J genes are TRBV12-3 or TRBV12-4 and TRBJ2-3; D is possibly TRBD1 or TRBD2 (5 bases each). The CDR3 covers 14 residues. The V and J ends lost 5 bases and 4 bases respectively, with 13 bases between them. CDR3: CASSIRQGPDTQYF. In DNA form, the CDR3 reads TGTGCCAGCAGTATACGTCAGGGACCAGATACGCAGTATTTT.

In its sample, this clonotype was seen many times. This chain uses TRBV11-1 with TRBJ2-7, with 11 positions matching TRBD2. Trimming at V came to 5 bases and at J to 2 bases, leaving 5 bases not matched to a gene. CDR3 length equals 15 residues. CDR1 and CDR2 from the germline V gene are SGHAT and FQDESV (reference sequence). The chain's CDR3 is CASSRGLADAYEQYF. The CDR3 DNA follows: TGTGCCAGCAGCCGGGGACTAGCGGATGCCTACGAGCAGTACTTC.

This clonotype came up many times. CDR3 sequence: CASSLGQIYNEQFF. The CDR3 nucleotides are TGCGCCAGCAGCTTGGGACAGATATACAATGAGCAGTTCTTC. The chain uses TRBV5-1 and TRBJ2-1; maybe TRBD1 (5 bases). Germline CDR1 reads SGHRS; CDR2 reads YFSETQ. Deletions cut 0 bases from V and 4 bases from J, with 8 bases between. The CDR3 extends over 14 amino acids. The full variable domain, its missing parts supplied by reference TRBV5-1 and TRBJ2-1, is KAGVTQTPRYLIKTRGQQVTLSCSPISGHRSVSWYQQTPGQGLQFLFEYFSETQRNKGNFPGRFSGRQFSNSRSEMNVSTLELGDSALYLCASSLGQIYNEQFFGPGTRLTVL.